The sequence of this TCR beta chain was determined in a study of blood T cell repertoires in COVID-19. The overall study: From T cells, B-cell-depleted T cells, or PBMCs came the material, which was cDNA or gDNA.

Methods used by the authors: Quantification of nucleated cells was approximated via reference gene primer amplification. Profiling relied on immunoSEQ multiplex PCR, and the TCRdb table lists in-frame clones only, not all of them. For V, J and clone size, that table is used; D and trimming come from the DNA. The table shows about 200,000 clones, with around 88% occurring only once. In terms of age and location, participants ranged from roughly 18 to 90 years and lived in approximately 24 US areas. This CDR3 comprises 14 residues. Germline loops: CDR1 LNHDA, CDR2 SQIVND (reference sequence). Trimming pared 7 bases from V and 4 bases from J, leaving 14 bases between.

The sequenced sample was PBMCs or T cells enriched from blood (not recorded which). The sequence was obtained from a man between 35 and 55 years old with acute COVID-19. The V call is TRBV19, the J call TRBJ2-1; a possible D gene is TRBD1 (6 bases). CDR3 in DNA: TGTGCCAGTAACCCACGACAGGCTTACAATGAGCAGTTCTTC. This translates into CASNPRQAYNEQFF.